This section outlines one T cell receptor (beta chain) sequence together with its context. Its antigen is still unknown. No qualities accompany the bases; no much larger clone lies one base away. This record belongs to a study of Tregs in tolerant kidney transplant recipients (dated by TCRdb to about 2019). Background on the whole study: Additional Treg samples were obtained from a roughly three-day mixed lymphocyte reaction with belatacept, with some samples followed by a roughly five-day donor restimulation, before recipient CD4+CD25+CD127- cells were sorted. Antibodies distinguished recipient from donor cells when sorting primary belatacept mixed lymphocyte reaction cultures. TCRbeta sequencing was used in the study to identify donor-specific regulatory T cells before combined kidney and bone marrow transplantation, and the identified cells were then tracked after transplant. In a few healthy controls, several methods of expanding Tregs specific for an allogeneic donor were compared by TCRbeta repertoire sequencing. Broader findings and caveats from the paper: Because the study included only a small number of patients, the results must be confirmed in larger populations and under other immunosuppression protocols. Biological reproducibility was not examined directly, but technical replication error appeared to be minimal. Expanding Tregs with activated donor B cells appeared to identify the most biologically relevant and donor-specific TCRbeta repertoire.

There are 15 amino acids in the CDR3, from cysteine to phenylalanine inclusive. The kept DNA is CDR3 alone, 45 bases in frame from the first base. CDR1 is given as KGHSH and CDR2 as LQKENI, both from the germline V gene. A distance of 15 bases separates the germline ends of V and J, which lose 4 bases and 3 bases respectively. Blood from healthy controls was obtained either from healthy volunteers or as purchased buffy coats. Healthy control blood was processed to PBMCs with a Ficoll density gradient and then cryopreserved, whereas patient PBMCs were collected both before and after transplant. Genomic DNA was extracted from sorted cells with the QIAGEN DNeasy Blood and Tissue Kit for TCRbeta CDR3 sequencing. Through immunoSEQ, high-throughput TCRbeta CDR3 sequencing was done commercially, including PCR amplification with internal controls and bias correction. The paper's processing steps were these. Unique productive TCRbeta sequences were defined by CDR3 nucleotide sequence where primers matched, otherwise by CDR3 amino acid sequence with Vbeta and Jbeta genes. A sequence was defined as donor-reactive if the sequence was expanded at least 5-fold in CFSE-low cells compared with unstimulated cells and had a frequency of at least 0.01% in CFSE-low cells. Jensen-Shannon divergence calculated on the top 100 TCRbeta sequences ranked by frequency was used to measure repertoire divergence. When a sample had multiple sequencing runs, each run was corrected for sorting error separately and the runs were then pooled. In its TCRdb copy, this immuneACCESS table keeps in-frame sequences only and misses some clones. Where compared with another copy, unresolved V genes explain less than half of these, and the others have no known cause. That table gives V, J and clone size, and the DNA gave D and trimming. For this sample the table gives about 20,000 clones, of which about two thirds were detected only once. Roughly 3.5% of the sample comes from the top ten.

The specimen was Tregs from blood cultured with allogeneic cells. The TCR originated in a human donor in good health. The chain uses TRBV18 and TRBJ1-2, and the D gene may be TRBD1, 5 bases matching. The CDR3 here reads CASSRGAEEYYGYTF. The nucleotide sequence is TGTGCCAGCTCACGTGGGGCAGAAGAGTACTATGGCTACACCTTC. Outside the CDR3, residues come from the reference TRBV18 and TRBJ1-2 proteins, so the full variable domain is: NAGVMQNPRHLVRRRGQEARLRCSPMKGHSHVYWYRQLPEEGLKFMVYLQKENIIDESGMPKERFSAEFPKEGPSILRIQQVVRGDSAAYFCASSRGAEEYYGYTFGSGTRLTVV.